This paragraph covers one T cell receptor beta chain sequence. Produced via immunoSEQ multiplex PCR; TCRdb's table is partial and in-frame only. The table has approximately 40,000 clones, 70% to 90% seen once. The V gene's germline CDR1 is KGHSH and CDR2 LQKENI. V trimming: 0 bases; J trimming: 5 bases; junction bases outside the gene matches: 6. The CDR3 totals 15 residues. This record belongs to a study of T cell changes during pregnancy in multiple sclerosis. Sample: CD4+ T cells from peripheral blood mononuclear cells, taken before pregnancy. The gene calls are TRBV18 and TRBJ1-1; 7 bases map to TRBD1. The sequence was collected from a female donor with multiple sclerosis, enrolled in a pregnancy study. CDR3 region: CASSPPGTVWTEAFF. The DNA of the CDR3 is TGTGCCAGCTCACCACCCGGGACAGTGTGGACTGAAGCTTTCTTT.